This T cell receptor beta chain was observed in a study of CXCR3-negative and CXCR3-positive naive CD8 T cells. Overall study results and limits: TRB CDR3s of CXCR3-positive naive cells were more hydrophobic than those of CXCR3-negative naive cells. Naive subsets displayed similar surface CD5, and TCR strength was inferred from TRB CDR3 properties.

Turning to this clonotype: Its specificity is unknown.

Sorting yielded triplicates of fewer than 350,000 cells for each CD8+ T cell subset. Those CD8+ T cells considered naive were CD45RO-CCR7+CD27+CD95-. The authors prepared UMI-labeled TRB cDNA libraries by 5' RACE. TCRdb reworked the 5' RACE reads into one entry per CDR3 protein, no DNA. Recorded for this sample: 55,000 to 65,000 distinct CDR3 sequences. In germline, CDR1 is MDHEN, CDR2 SYDVKM. The CDR3 covers 16 residues. What was sequenced was naive CXCR3- CD8+ T cells from blood. Subset given: CD45RO-CCR7+CD27+CD95- naive CD8+ T cells lacking CXCR3 (TNR3-). The receptor comes from a human donor in good health. Some clones in this sample may be carry-over from other donors' samples. This rearrangement joins TRBV28 to TRBJ1-2; TCRdb's D gene call, TRBD1, goes unchecked for lack of DNA. The CDR3 loop reads CASSFVDRSRPIGYTF.